Each of the 28 T cell receptor beta chains below was sequenced from the same sample in a study of read filtering for tumor transcriptome and immune sequencing. This library used 300 to 500 ng RNA and molecular barcoded adaptors spanning alpha/delta and beta/gamma chains. Via MiXCR, TCRdb re-called the reads, giving one row per CDR3 protein. Among some 130,000 distinct CDR3 sequences listed, over 10% were seen once. The sequenced material came from a population of CD138-negative cells sorted from bone marrow. The source is a donor over 35 with multiple myeloma.

This clonotype occurred many times. This rearrangement joins TRBV19 to TRBJ2-1; TRBD2 agrees at 10 bases. V was pared by 7 bases and J by 4 bases, with 1 base of the junction left unmatched. This CDR3 comprises 13 residues. In germline, CDR1 is LNHDA, CDR2 SQIVND (reference sequence). The CDR3, as DNA: TGTGCCAGTAAGCGGGAGGGGTACAATGAGCAGTTCTTC. It is translated as CASKREGYNEQFF.

This clonotype was seen at least ten times. The rearrangement links TRBV18 to TRBJ1-4; 10 nucleotides align to TRBD1. Germline CDR1 and CDR2: KGHSH and LQKENI. The ends lost 4 bases at V and 5 bases at J; junction bases unmatched: 1. CDR3 length: 14 residues. The CDR3 DNA reads TGTGCCAGCTCACAGGACAGGGGGAATGAAAAACTGTTTTTT. Translation gives CASSQDRGNEKLFF.

In its sample, this clonotype was seen many times. The gene calls are TRBV20-1 and TRBJ1-2; no firm D call. The CDR3 contains 14 residues. In germline, CDR1 is DFQATT, CDR2 SNEGSKA (reference sequence). V was trimmed by 4 bases and J by 4 bases, leaving 16 bases between them. CDR3 loop: CSATPLTKGYGYTF. The CDR3 bases are TGCAGTGCTACGCCCTTAACCAAGGGCTATGGCTACACCTTC.

This clonotype was counted at least ten times. V gene TRBV11-3 combines with J gene TRBJ2-3; D uncertain. The germline V gene encodes CDR1 SGHNT and CDR2 YENEEA. Trimming stripped 8 bases from V and 4 bases from J, with 10 bases between. The CDR3 has 12 residues. The CDR3 DNA reads as TGTGCCAGCGGATTAGCTCCAGATACGCAGTATTTT. Translating it yields CASGLAPDTQYF.

In this sample, this clonotype turned up a few times. The rearrangement links TRBV3-1 to TRBJ2-1, with 12 bases identical to TRBD2. J lost 8 bases, V lost 9 bases, and 8 bases had no gene match. Germline CDR1 LGHDT, CDR2 YNNKEL (reference sequence). CDR3 length: 14 amino acids. The CDR3 protein is CASTPTSGGYEQFF. The CDR3 DNA reads as TGTGCCAGTACCCCGACTAGCGGGGGTTATGAGCAGTTCTTC.

The sample holds many counts of this clonotype. The genes are TRBV19 and TRBJ1-5, with D perhaps TRBD1 (6 bases). Germline assignment: CDR1 LNHDA and CDR2 SQIVND (reference sequence). The V end was cut by 1 base, the J end by 2 bases, with 6 bases between. The CDR3 has 14 amino acids. The DNA of the CDR3 is TGTGCCAGTAGTATAGGACAGGGCAATCAGCCCCAGCATTTT. This codes for CASSIGQGNQPQHF.

This clonotype has a count of ten or more. V is TRBV6-5 and J is TRBJ1-1; D ambiguous. CDR1 is MNHEY and CDR2 is SVGAGI in the germline V gene. This CDR3 has 16 residues. Trimming stripped 2 bases from V and 0 bases from J, with 13 bases between. The CDR3 reads CASSYHSPGMNTEAFF. The CDR3 DNA sequence: TGTGCCAGCAGTTACCACTCGCCAGGCATGAACACTGAAGCTTTCTTT.

The sample holds many counts of this clonotype. The chain uses TRBV30 and TRBJ2-1; no firm D call. Germline CDR1 reads GTSNPN; CDR2 reads SVGIG (reference sequence). CDR3 size: 11 residues. V was pared by 0 bases and J by 9 bases, with 6 bases between. CDR3 nucleotides: TGTGCCTGGAGTGTCGGTGGTGAGCAGTTCTTC. It yields the protein CAWSVGGEQFF. The full variable domain, in which reference TRBV30 and TRBJ2-1 provide the parts outside the CDR3, is SQTIHQWPATLVQPVGSPLSLECTVEGTSNPNLYWYRQAAGRGLQLLFYSVGIGQISSEVPQNLSASRPQDRQFILSSKKLLLSDSGFYLCAWSVGGEQFFGPGTRLTVL.

This clonotype has a count of ten or more. This chain links TRBV4-2 with TRBJ2-3, with 8 bases identical to TRBD2. The V segment lost 3 bases and the J segment 0 bases; nucleotides outside the gene matches: 2. The length of the CDR3 is 15 residues. The germline V gene has CDR1 LGHNA and CDR2 YNFKEQ. The CDR3 bases are TGTGCCAGCAGCCAGCAGCGGGGGAGCACAGATACGCAGTATTTT. This gives the protein CASSQQRGSTDTQYF.

This clonotype was recorded many times. This sequence joins TRBV28 and TRBJ1-2; 7 nucleotides match TRBD1. V gave up 8 bases and J gave up 4 bases; unmatched junction bases: 16. Per germline, CDR1 MDHEN and CDR2 SYDVKM. This CDR3 is 16 amino acids long. The CDR3 DNA reads as TGTGCCAGCGGACTTGGTGGAGGGGGCCTTCTCTATGGCTACACCTTC. Protein sequence: CASGLGGGGLLYGYTF.

This clonotype was seen repeatedly, ten times or more. V gene TRBV20-1 combines with J gene TRBJ2-1; no clear D gene. Per the germline V gene, CDR1 is DFQATT and CDR2 is SNEGSKA (reference sequence). The CDR3 contains 11 residues. The ends were cut back, 8 bases at V and 7 bases at J, with 12 bases in the middle. CDR3 in amino acids: CSSVNRNEQFF. CDR3 sequence (DNA): TGCAGTTCGGTGAATCGGAATGAGCAGTTCTTC.

This clonotype was detected ten times or more. The chain has TRBV29-1 and TRBJ2-5; D gene unclear. V lost 0 bases, J lost 5 bases, and 10 bases lay in between. Germline CDR1 SQVTM, CDR2 ANQGSEA. This CDR3 is built from 13 residues. The CDR3 loop reads CSVEESDRETQYF. As DNA, the CDR3 is TGCAGCGTTGAAGAATCGGATCGGGAGACCCAGTACTTC.

The chain links TRBV2 to TRBJ2-4, with D unresolved. V was trimmed by 2 bases and J by 2 bases, leaving 16 bases between them. The CDR3 consists of 17 residues. Germline CDR1 is SNHLY and CDR2 is FYNNEI. DNA for the CDR3: TGTGCCAGCAGTGAACGCCCAGGAAGGCAACCCAAAAACATTCAGTACTTC. Protein: CASSERPGRQPKNIQYF.

As concerns this clonotype: One end of the junction varies from germline; a read error may be responsible. The genes are TRBV12-3 or TRBV12-4 and TRBJ2-1; perhaps TRBD2 as D (6 bases). The CDR3 consists of 17 residues. The CDR3 DNA sequence: TGCGCCAGCAGTTCCCCGTCCCCACCAGCGGGTGGGGGTGAGCAGTTCTTC. It is translated as CASSSPSPPAGGGEQFF.

Regarding this clonotype: This clone may be a read error of a much larger clone one base away. This chain uses TRBV6-1 with TRBJ2-3, with 13 bases lining up with TRBD2. The CDR3 runs to 19 residues. Germline-derived CDR1 and CDR2 are MNHNS and SASEGT. CDR3 protein: CASSFQPTSGGVITDTPYF. The CDR3, as DNA: TGTGCCAGCAGTTTTCAGCCTACTAGCGGGGGGGTCATCACAGATACGCCGTATTTT.

This clonotype was seen at least ten times. The CDR3 nucleotides are TGTGCCACCAGTTCGGGACAGGGAACAGATACGCAGTATTTT. Amino acids: CATSSGQGTDTQYF. The genes are TRBV15 and TRBJ2-3; 9 bases agree with TRBD1. From germline, CDR1 is LNHNV and CDR2 YYDKDF (reference sequence). V lost 6 bases, J lost 3 bases, and 4 bases stayed unmatched. This CDR3 is 14 amino acids long.

This clonotype showed up many times. The chain couples TRBV9 to TRBJ2-1, with 12 bases fitting TRBD2. With 4 bases clipped from V and 4 bases from J, the junction kept 3 bases outside the gene matches. Germline V lookup: CDR1 SGDLS, CDR2 YYNGEE. The CDR3 length is 15 residues. CDR3 coding DNA: TGTGCCAGCAGCACTAGCGGGGGGACGTACAATGAGCAGTTCTTC. Protein: CASSTSGGTYNEQFF.

This clonotype has ten or more counts. The chain recombines TRBV20-1 with TRBJ1-5; D gene ambiguous. V dropped 1 base and J dropped 5 bases, with 6 bases sitting between them. The CDR3 sequence is 12 residues long. Per the germline V gene, CDR1 is DFQATT and CDR2 is SNEGSKA (reference sequence). The CDR3 is CSARVGDQPQHF. In DNA, the CDR3 is TGCAGTGCTAGAGTAGGTGATCAGCCCCAGCATTTT.

This clonotype was counted only a few times. The gene calls are TRBV6-2 or TRBV6-3 and TRBJ2-6; no firm D call. This CDR3 contains 15 residues. Germline V gives CDR1 MNHEY, CDR2 SVGEGT. V was cut by 5 bases and J by 0 bases, with 8 bases left in between. CDR3 sequence: CASSLTISGANVLTF. CDR3 coding DNA: TGTGCCAGCAGTCTCACTATCTCTGGGGCCAACGTCCTGACTTTC.

This clonotype was detected ten times or more. The genes are TRBV7-9 and TRBJ1-2; the D is unclear. With 0 bases removed from V and 4 bases from J, the gap between germline ends came to 9 bases. The CDR3 runs 14 residues. In germline, CDR1 is SEHNR, CDR2 FQNEAQ (reference sequence). The DNA of the CDR3 is TGTGCCAGCAGCTTAGCGGAAGGGTCCTATGGCTACACCTTC. This gives the protein CASSLAEGSYGYTF.

The table lists this clonotype with a few counts. A single base separates this from a much larger clone, so it may be a read error. The chain has TRBV29-1 and TRBJ2-3; D remains unclear. This CDR3 spans 13 amino acids. V lost 3 bases and J 4 bases, leaving 11 bases between the germline ends. In germline, CDR1 is SQVTM, CDR2 ANQGSEA. In nucleotides, the CDR3 is TGCAGCGTTGACGGTGGCGTCCCAGATACGCAGTATTTT. This gives the protein CSVDGGVPDTQYF.

In this sample, this clonotype turned up many times. CDR3 coding DNA: TGTGCCAGCAGCTTAACCCCCTTGGGGGGGGCCGGAGATACGCAGTATTTT. Amino acids: CASSLTPLGGAGDTQYF. The V and J genes are TRBV13 and TRBJ2-3; maybe TRBD2 (7 bases). The CDR3 consists of 17 residues. Germline loops: CDR1 PRHDT, CDR2 FYEKMQ (reference sequence). V lost 2 bases, J lost 5 bases, and 20 bases lay in between.

This clonotype was counted ten times or more. The J gene is TRBJ2-1, the V gene TRBV20-1; 7 positions match TRBD2. The CDR3 contains 16 residues. Unmatched junction bases numbered 9, after V lost 4 bases and J lost 0 bases. Germline CDR1 DFQATT, CDR2 SNEGSKA (reference sequence). As DNA, the CDR3 is TGCAGTGCTAAAGGTGGGGGGGTGAGCTCCTACAATGAGCAGTTCTTC. Its protein is CSAKGGGVSSYNEQFF.

Worth noting for this clonotype: A much larger clone differs from this one at a single base, so this may be a read error. CDR3 sequence (DNA): TGTGCCAGCAGCCGCAGTGAGACAGGGCCCACTGAAGCTTTCTTT. It translates to CASSRSETGPTEAFF. The chain links TRBV3-1 to TRBJ1-1, with 7 bases matching TRBD1. Germline V gives CDR1 LGHDT, CDR2 YNNKEL (reference sequence). The CDR3 runs to 15 residues. The V and J ends lost 4 bases and 4 bases, in that order; junction bases with no gene match: 9.

This clonotype was recorded at least ten times. The chain joins TRBV9 to TRBJ2-3; 7 nucleotides match TRBD2. The CDR3 covers 17 residues. V was clipped by 4 bases and J by 6 bases; unmatched bases: 17. Germline CDR1 reads SGDLS; CDR2 reads YYNGEE. DNA for the CDR3: TGTGCCAGCAGCTTTCGGTCCAGCGGGGCGCCCCTGGATACGCAGTATTTT. Translating gives CASSFRSSGAPLDTQYF.

This clonotype was recorded many times. The J gene is TRBJ2-2, the V gene TRBV6-1; 10 bases align to TRBD1. Germline V gene lookup returns CDR1 MNHNS and CDR2 SASEGT. V dropped 5 bases and J dropped 5; count of bases not matched to a gene: 11. The CDR3 spans 17 residues. Written as DNA, the CDR3 is TGTGCCAGCAGTTTCTTACCGGGACAGGGGCGGACCGGGGAGCTGTTTTTT. Translation: CASSFLPGQGRTGELFF.

This clonotype was detected ten times or more. The chain combines TRBV5-4 with TRBJ2-3; unclear D gene. Trimming stripped 6 bases from V and 3 bases from J, with 11 bases between. The CDR3 is 13 residues long. From germline, CDR1 is SGHNT and CDR2 YYREEE (reference sequence). As DNA, the CDR3 is TGTGCCAGCACCGCAATGGGGACAGATACGCAGTATTTT. This codes for CASTAMGTDTQYF.

This clonotype was counted between two and nine times. The V call is TRBV19, the J call TRBJ1-2; weak D call: TRBD1 (5 bases). Looked up from germline, CDR1 is LNHDA and CDR2 is SQIVND (reference sequence). Trimming shortened V by 2 bases and J by 6 bases, and 22 bases separated the two germline ends. The CDR3 totals 17 residues. CDR3 sequence: CASSINPRGANTHGYTF. In DNA form, the CDR3 reads TGTGCCAGTAGTATAAACCCCCGCGGGGCTAATACTCATGGCTACACCTTC.